The subject of this entry is one T cell receptor (beta chain). This entry comes from a study of blood T cell repertoires in COVID-19. The CDR3 runs 14 residues. V was cut by 3 bases and J by 3 bases, with 9 bases left in between. Germline CDR1 WSHSY, CDR2 SAAADI. Sequencing used immunoSEQ multiplex PCR; TCRdb keeps in-frame clones, though not all of them. The table records 200,000 or so clones, 80% to 95% of them present only once. Sequencing was done on a sample of peripheral blood. The TCR sequence derives from a man between 60 and 75 years old with COVID-19, enrolled during active disease. This chain connects TRBV10-2 to TRBJ1-5; D might be TRBD1 (5 bases). This CDR3 is CASSEMGLNQPQHF. The CDR3 DNA sequence: TGCGCCAGCAGTGAAATGGGACTCAATCAGCCCCAGCATTTT.